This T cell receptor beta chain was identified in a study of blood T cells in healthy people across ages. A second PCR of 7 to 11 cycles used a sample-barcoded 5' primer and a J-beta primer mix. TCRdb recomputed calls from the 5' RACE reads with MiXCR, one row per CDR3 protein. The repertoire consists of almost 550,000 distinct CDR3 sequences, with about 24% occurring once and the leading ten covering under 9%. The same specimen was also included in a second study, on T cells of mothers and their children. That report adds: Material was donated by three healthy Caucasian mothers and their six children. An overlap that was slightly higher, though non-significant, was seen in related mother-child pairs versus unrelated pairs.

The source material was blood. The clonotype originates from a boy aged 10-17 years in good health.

CDR3 residues: CASSPSGPGFFDEQYF. In nucleotides, the CDR3 is TGTGCCAGCAGCCCGTCGGGTCCGGGGTTTTTCGACGAGCAGTACTTC. J is TRBJ2-7 and V is TRBV7-9; a possible D gene is TRBD2 (5 bases). The germline V gene encodes CDR1 SEHNR and CDR2 FQNEAQ (reference sequence). V lost 5 bases, J lost 5 bases, and 22 bases lay in between. The CDR3 spans 16 residues.